One and the same sample provided the 24 T cell receptor beta chains below, sequenced in a study of cytomegalovirus exposure and HLA in healthy donors. In the PCR, 60 Vbeta and 13 Jbeta primers were used. Sequencing was performed with immunoSEQ multiplex PCR; in TCRdb, only in-frame clones are kept and a portion is missing. The table shows 150,000 to 200,000 clones, with roughly 80% occurring only once. Material: PBMCs. The receptors derive from a middle-aged man in good health and CMV-seropositive.

This clone was recorded only once. This chain connects TRBV19 to TRBJ2-7, with 10 bases matching TRBD2. The CDR3 has 17 residues. Germline CDR1 reads LNHDA; CDR2 reads SQIVND (reference sequence). Germline trimming cut 0 bases from V and 2 bases from J; bases unmatched to any gene: 7. CDR3 loop: CASSIDLSGRATYEQYF. The CDR3 DNA is TGTGCCAGTAGTATAGACCTAAGCGGGAGGGCCACCTACGAGCAGTACTTC.

The chain employs TRBV5-1 and TRBJ2-7, with D maybe TRBD1 (5 bases). V lost 0 bases, J lost 3 bases, and 7 bases lay in between. The CDR3 has 13 amino acids. From germline, CDR1 is SGHRS and CDR2 YFSETQ. The CDR3, as DNA: TGCGCCAGCAGCTTGGAGGGGTTCTACGAGCAGTACTTC. Translation: CASSLEGFYEQYF.

This chain links TRBV28 with TRBJ2-2; perhaps TRBD1 as D (6 bases). Trimming shortened V by 3 bases and J by 6 bases, and 20 bases separated the two germline ends. This CDR3 is 17 amino acids long. Germline V gene lookup returns CDR1 MDHEN and CDR2 SYDVKM. CDR3 in amino acids: CASSFRSQAGDPGELFF. CDR3 bases: TGTGCCAGCAGTTTCAGATCCCAGGCAGGGGACCCCGGGGAGCTGTTTTTT. Using reference TRBV28 and TRBJ2-2 for the parts outside the CDR3, the full variable domain is DVKVTQSSRYLVKRTGEKVFLECVQDMDHENMFWYRQDPGLGLRLIYFSYDVKMKEKGDIPEGYSVSREKKERFSLILESASTNQTSMYLCASSFRSQAGDPGELFFGEGSRLTVL.

This chain joins TRBV6-4 and TRBJ1-1, with D possibly matching TRBD1 (5 bases). This CDR3 comprises 13 residues. Germline CDR1 and CDR2: MRHNA and SNTAGT. V was cut by 5 bases and J by 0 bases, with 7 bases left in between. CDR3 amino acids: CASSSGMNTEAFF. CDR3 nucleotides: TGTGCCAGCAGTTCAGGGATGAACACTGAAGCTTTCTTT.

The V gene is TRBV11-3, the J gene TRBJ1-1; TRBD1 matches 10 bases. The CDR3 length is 15 residues. V lost 5 bases and J lost 3; bases outside the gene matches: 6. The germline V gene encodes CDR1 SGHNT and CDR2 YENEEA. The CDR3 sequence: CASSPGTGVDTEAFF. The CDR3 DNA sequence: TGTGCCAGCAGCCCGGGGACAGGGGTGGACACTGAAGCTTTCTTT.

As to this clone: At the DNA level, this CDR3 is encoded by other sequences in the same sample as well. The chain joins TRBV28 to TRBJ1-5; D call uncertain. From germline, CDR1 is MDHEN and CDR2 SYDVKM. The CDR3 contains 13 residues. Trimming took off 3 bases at V and 2 bases at J, with 5 bases between the two ends. CDR3 region: CASSFIGNQPQHF. The CDR3 DNA is TGTGCCAGCAGTTTCATTGGCAATCAGCCCCAGCATTTT. Based on the CDR3 plus reference TRBV28 and TRBJ1-5, the full variable domain is DVKVTQSSRYLVKRTGEKVFLECVQDMDHENMFWYRQDPGLGLRLIYFSYDVKMKEKGDIPEGYSVSREKKERFSLILESASTNQTSMYLCASSFIGNQPQHFGDGTRLSIL.

This sequence joins TRBV29-1 and TRBJ1-1; maybe TRBD1 (5 bases). The germline CDR1 and CDR2 sequences are SQVTM and ANQGSEA. The V and J ends lost 5 bases and 4 bases respectively, with 8 bases between them. CDR3 length: 11 amino acids. CDR3 amino acids: CSVWGGTEAFF. DNA of the CDR3: TGCAGCGTTTGGGGGGGCACTGAAGCTTTCTTT. The whole variable domain, filled in from reference TRBV29-1 and TRBJ1-1, reads SAVISQKPSRDICQRGTSLTIQCQVDSQVTMMFWYRQQPGQSLTLIATANQGSEATYESGFVIDKFPISRPNLTFSTLTVSNMSPEDSSIYLCSVWGGTEAFFGQGTRLTVV.

The chain joins TRBV5-1 to TRBJ2-7; 7 bases line up with TRBD2. The CDR3 spans 12 residues. Germline CDR1 is SGHRS and CDR2 is YFSETQ. Trimming at V came to 0 bases and at J to 6 bases, leaving 0 bases not matched to a gene. CDR3 residues: CASSLGTSEQYF. The CDR3 DNA sequence: TGCGCCAGCAGCTTGGGGACTAGCGAGCAGTACTTC.

This chain links TRBV7-2 with TRBJ1-1; D not resolved. Deletions cut 0 bases from V and 5 bases from J, with 10 bases between. The CDR3 sequence is 14 residues long. Germline CDR1 SGHTA, CDR2 FQGNSA. The CDR3 nucleotides are TGTGCCAGCAGCTTAGCGACCCCGAGGACTGAAGCTTTCTTT. Amino acids: CASSLATPRTEAFF.

The chain uses TRBV4-1 and TRBJ2-7, with D possibly TRBD2 on 6 matching bases. Trimming removed 0 bases from V and 6 bases from J, with 21 bases in between. This CDR3 has 17 amino acids. Germline loops: CDR1 MGHRA, CDR2 YSYEKL. The CDR3 nucleotides are TGCGCCAGCAGCCAAGATCAGGCCCTGGACTATCCTGTCGAGCAGTACTTC. Its translation is CASSQDQALDYPVEQYF.

The CDR3 DNA follows: TGTGCCAGCAGCATGGACAAGAACACTGAAGCTTTCTTT. Its protein is CASSMDKNTEAFF. The chain links TRBV11-2 to TRBJ1-1, with a possible D match to TRBD1 (5 bases). The V end lost 5 bases, the J end lost 1 base, and 8 bases lay between the germline ends. CDR1 SGHAT and CDR2 FQNNGV come from the germline V gene. The CDR3 sequence is 13 residues long.

This clone was seen only a few times. J is TRBJ1-2 and V is TRBV15; D unclear. Germline V CDR1 and CDR2: LNHNV, YYDKDF (reference sequence). The CDR3 contains 12 residues. V dropped 11 bases and J dropped 3 bases, with 13 bases sitting between them. CDR3 DNA sequence: TGTGCCGCCGGGGAGTCTGACTATGGCTACACCTTC. As protein: CAAGESDYGYTF. Full variable domain (outside the CDR3, taken from reference TRBV15 and TRBJ1-2): DAMVIQNPRYQVTQFGKPVTLSCSQTLNHNVMYWYQQKSSQAPKLLFHYYDKDFNNEADTPDNFQSRRPNTSFCFLDIRSPGLGDTAMYLCAAGESDYGYTFGSGTRLTVV.

This chain's CDR3 is CASSGGEGNTIYF. The CDR3 nucleotides read TGTGCCAGCAGTGGAGGGGAGGGAAACACCATATATTTT. This chain connects TRBV6-6 to TRBJ1-3, with D maybe TRBD1 (5 bases). Germline V CDR1 and CDR2: MNHNY, SVGAGI (reference sequence). This CDR3 contains 13 residues. Trimming pared 5 bases from V and 4 bases from J, leaving 9 bases between.

The chain uses TRBV6-5 and TRBJ2-2; 7 positions match TRBD1. Germline CDR1 and CDR2: MNHEY and SVGAGI. The CDR3 covers 13 residues. V shed 3 bases and J 12 bases; nucleotides not matched to a gene: 7. CDR3: CASSYVTGDQLFF. CDR3 nucleotide sequence: TGTGCCAGCAGTTATGTTACAGGGGATCAGCTGTTTTTT.

V and J are TRBV19 and TRBJ2-1; 10 nucleotides align to TRBD2. Germline trimming cut 1 base from V and 5 bases from J; bases unmatched to any gene: 2. Germline V lookup: CDR1 LNHDA, CDR2 SQIVND (reference sequence). The CDR3 loop spans 15 amino acids. The CDR3 DNA reads TGTGCCAGTAGTATAGCTAGCGGGAGAAACAATGAGCAGTTCTTC. This codes for CASSIASGRNNEQFF.

This clone was seen only once. V gene TRBV5-1 combines with J gene TRBJ2-5; D might be TRBD1 (6 bases). The CDR3 is 16 residues long. Germline CDR1 SGHRS, CDR2 YFSETQ. Deletions cut 0 bases from V and 5 bases from J, with 17 bases between. The DNA of the CDR3 is TGCGCCAGCAGCTTGGACAGGGTGGGATCTGAGGAGACCCAGTACTTC. As protein: CASSLDRVGSEETQYF.

The genes are TRBV28 and TRBJ1-4; no clear D. Looked up from germline, CDR1 is MDHEN and CDR2 is SYDVKM. Between the trimmed V and J ends, which lost 6 bases and 8 bases, there was a span of 16 bases. This CDR3 comprises 14 residues. The CDR3 loop is CASRMAGIREKLFF. CDR3 bases: TGTGCCAGCAGAATGGCGGGGATTCGGGAAAAACTGTTTTTT. The complete variable domain, with remaining parts taken from reference TRBV28 and TRBJ1-4, reads DVKVTQSSRYLVKRTGEKVFLECVQDMDHENMFWYRQDPGLGLRLIYFSYDVKMKEKGDIPEGYSVSREKKERFSLILESASTNQTSMYLCASRMAGIREKLFFGSGTQLSVL.

This sequence joins TRBV7-3 and TRBJ1-1, with D perhaps matching TRBD1 (6 bases). The CDR3 consists of 19 residues. The germline V and J ends were trimmed by 3 bases and 6 bases, with 29 bases remaining between them. Germline V gene data show CDR1 as SGHTA and CDR2 as FQGTGA. CDR3 sequence (DNA): TGTGCCAGCAGCTTCTTGGAACTCAACAGGGATCATCCTGGGGCTGAAGCTTTCTTT. It yields the protein CASSFLELNRDHPGAEAFF.

The chain employs TRBV6-5 and TRBJ2-2; 8 nucleotides align to TRBD2. Per the germline V gene, CDR1 is MNHEY and CDR2 is SVGAGI. The CDR3 extends over 15 amino acids. V shed 6 bases and J 7 bases; nucleotides not matched to a gene: 10. The DNA for the CDR3 is TGTGCCAGCAGCGAGGTAGCGGGACAACACGGGGAGCTGTTTTTT. This sequence encodes CASSEVAGQHGELFF.

This clone was seen only a few times. The chain is built from TRBV19 and TRBJ1-1, with unresolved D. The CDR3 is 12 residues long. Trimming left V 3 bases short and J 2 bases short, with 4 bases between. Germline loops: CDR1 LNHDA, CDR2 SQIVND (reference sequence). CDR3: CASSMGNTEAFF. The CDR3 bases are TGTGCCAGTAGTATGGGCAACACTGAAGCTTTCTTT.

The chain links TRBV29-1 to TRBJ1-1, with unresolved D. The CDR3 consists of 13 residues. In germline, CDR1 is SQVTM, CDR2 ANQGSEA. V lost 6 bases to trimming and J lost 4 bases, with 15 bases between them. CDR3 protein: CSVSRGPSTEAFF. CDR3 nucleotides: TGCAGCGTATCCCGGGGTCCCTCCACTGAAGCTTTCTTT.

V gene TRBV15 combines with J gene TRBJ1-4, with D possibly matching TRBD1 (5 bases). The CDR3 spans 16 residues. CDR1 is LNHNV, CDR2 YYDKDF, per germline (reference sequence). The V end lost 2 bases, the J end lost 0 bases, and 10 bases lay between the germline ends. The CDR3 nucleotides are TGTGCCACCAGCAGAACTATAGGGGCAACTAATGAAAAACTGTTTTTT. Protein sequence: CATSRTIGATNEKLFF.

The chain carries TRBV5-1 and TRBJ2-3; D may be TRBD2 (6 bases). Deletions cut 3 bases from V and 2 bases from J, with 7 bases between. The CDR3 contains 13 residues. The germline V gene encodes CDR1 SGHRS and CDR2 YFSETQ. CDR3 sequence reads: CASSSGLTDTQYF. In DNA form, the CDR3 reads TGCGCCAGCAGCTCGGGACTCACAGATACGCAGTATTTT. The variable domain in full, with the rest retrieved from reference TRBV5-1 and TRBJ2-3, is KAGVTQTPRYLIKTRGQQVTLSCSPISGHRSVSWYQQTPGQGLQFLFEYFSETQRNKGNFPGRFSGRQFSNSRSEMNVSTLELGDSALYLCASSSGLTDTQYFGPGTRLTVL.

CDR3 sequence (DNA): TGTGCCAGCACCCGCCGGGGGGAAACTGAAGCTTTCTTT. It codes for CASTRRGETEAFF. The V call is TRBV6-5, the J call TRBJ1-1; D perhaps matches TRBD1 (5 bases). The CDR3 is 13 residues long. Germline-derived CDR1 and CDR2 are MNHEY and SVGAGI. Trimming took off 7 bases at V and 5 bases at J, with 14 bases between the two ends.